The subject of this entry is one T cell receptor (beta chain). Its matching antigen is unknown. This specimen belongs to a study of T cell repertoires in aging, cancer and after chemotherapy. About the research overall: Paired samples before and after chemotherapy came from chronic lymphocytic leukemia patients on fludarabine- or bendamustine-based regimens. The whole study produced a dataset of about 8.8 million TCR reads. The study's findings and limits: Loss of evenness, beyond lost richness, contributed to age-related TCR diversity decline in cancer patients. In hematological cancer patients, infiltrated lymphoid organs may have impaired thymic emigration or peripheral T cell expansion.

A mixed TRB-A/B primer pool amplified rearranged TRB by multiplex touch-down PCR. TCRdb recomputed calls from the multiplex PCR reads with MiXCR, one row per CDR3 protein. Of some 1,500 distinct CDR3 sequences listed, 55% to 70% are singletons. The CDR3 extends over 17 amino acids. Germline trimming cut 4 bases from V and 1 base from J; bases unmatched to any gene: 9. The template was genomic DNA from peripheral blood, not RNA. The sequencing sample was made of blood. The source is a human donor with a blood cancer. The chain combines TRBV5-3 with TRBJ2-7; 12 bases align to TRBD2. TRBV5-3 is an ORF for which the function is uncertain. This chain's CDR3 is CARSPGLAGGTSYEQYF. CDR3 DNA sequence: TGTGCCAGAAGCCCGGGCCTAGCGGGGGGGACATCCTACGAGCAGTACTTC.